The 14 T cell receptor beta chains below were found in one sample sequenced in a study of STAT5B mutations in CD4+ large granular lymphocyte leukemia. Method: immunoSEQ multiplex PCR; TCRdb's copy keeps in-frame clones and lacks some. The sample contains 30,000 or so clones, around 76% of which appear only once. Sequenced input: CD4+ T cells from blood buffy coats. Receptor source: a human donor in good health.

The V call is TRBV6-1, the J call TRBJ2-3; TRBD2 agrees at 8 bases. The germline CDR1 and CDR2 sequences are MNHNS and SASEGT. CDR3 length: 15 amino acids. With 7 bases clipped from V and 1 base from J, the junction kept 7 bases outside the gene matches. The CDR3 coding sequence is TGTGCCAGCACCCTTAGCGGGAAGGGCACAGATACGCAGTATTTT. Translated, it gives CASTLSGKGTDTQYF.

The gene calls are TRBV6-6 and TRBJ2-3; D not certain. This CDR3 is built from 16 residues. Per germline, CDR1 MNHNY and CDR2 SVGAGI (reference sequence). V was pared by 7 bases and J by 0 bases, with 17 bases between. CDR3 coding DNA: TGTGCCAGCATTCCAACACGCGGCGCTAGCACAGATACGCAGTATTTT. Its translation is CASIPTRGASTDTQYF.

This clone was picked up one time. This chain uses TRBV4-2 with TRBJ2-7; 10 bases are shared with TRBD2. The CDR3 extends over 15 amino acids. J lost 3 bases, V lost 4 bases, and 6 bases had no gene match. CDR1 and CDR2 (germline): LGHNA, YNFKEQ. CDR3 residues: CASSLKRGGNYEQYF. CDR3 DNA sequence: TGTGCCAGCAGCCTTAAGCGGGGGGGAAACTACGAGCAGTACTTC.

CDR3 sequence reads: CASSLRDTTFSNQPQHF. The DNA of the CDR3 is TGTGCCAGCAGCTTACGGGACACGACGTTTAGCAATCAGCCCCAGCATTTT. V usage is TRBV7-8 and J usage is TRBJ1-5; possible D gene TRBD1, 6 bases. Germline CDR1 SGHVS, CDR2 FQNEAQ. V was trimmed by 2 bases and J by 0 bases, leaving 14 bases between them. This CDR3 spans 17 amino acids.

In its sample, this clone was seen a few times. The rearrangement uses TRBV7-2 and TRBJ1-1, with D tentatively TRBD1 (6 bases). The CDR3 length is 14 residues. Trimming took 5 bases from V and 11 from J, leaving 21 bases between them. Looked up from germline, CDR1 is SGHTA and CDR2 is FQGNSA. The CDR3 DNA reads TGTGCCAGCAGCCCCCCCGGGACATCCAAGCGGGCTTTCTTT. Its translation is CASSPPGTSKRAFF.

The chain is built from TRBV19 and TRBJ2-3; possible D gene TRBD2, 6 bases. Germline V gene data show CDR1 as LNHDA and CDR2 as SQIVND (reference sequence). V shed 7 bases and J shed 3 bases, with 17 bases lying between them. This CDR3 region has 15 residues. The CDR3 DNA is TGTGCCAGTAAGGAGCAAGACCGGGGGACAGATACGCAGTATTTT. Amino acids: CASKEQDRGTDTQYF.

This clone occurred once. The gene calls are TRBV28 and TRBJ2-5; 9 bases map to TRBD1. V was clipped by 6 bases and J by 5 bases; unmatched bases: 16. The germline V gene encodes CDR1 MDHEN and CDR2 SYDVKM. The CDR3 runs 17 residues. The CDR3 sequence is CASRSPGQGSSRETQYF. As DNA, the CDR3 is TGTGCCAGCAGGTCGCCGGGACAGGGCTCCTCCCGGGAGACCCAGTACTTC.

The J gene is TRBJ1-4, the V gene TRBV27, with 9 bases lining up with TRBD1. J was trimmed by 8 bases and V by 6 bases; bases with no gene match: 4. CDR3 length: 13 residues. Looked up from germline, CDR1 is MNHEY and CDR2 is SMNVEV (reference sequence). The CDR3 loop is CASSNRGREKLFF. The CDR3 region has the DNA TGTGCCAGCAGCAACAGGGGGCGAGAAAAACTGTTTTTT.

The chain uses TRBV7-8 and TRBJ1-2; 7 nucleotides line up with TRBD1. Germline V CDR1 and CDR2: SGHVS, FQNEAQ. V shed 6 bases, J shed 0 bases, and the junction held 4 bases outside the gene matches. This CDR3 region has 14 residues. Here the CDR3 DNA reads TGTGCCAGCAGTTCGGACAGGACTAACTATGGCTACACCTTC. Translated: CASSSDRTNYGYTF.

V and J are TRBV5-6 and TRBJ2-7; D ambiguous. Germline V gene lookup returns CDR1 SGHDT and CDR2 YYEEEE. With 0 bases removed from V and 5 bases from J, the gap between germline ends came to 12 bases. CDR3 length equals 14 residues. The CDR3 sequence is CASSLVPFLDEQYF. The CDR3 nucleotides are TGTGCCAGCAGCTTGGTCCCTTTCCTTGACGAGCAGTACTTC. Together with reference TRBV5-6 and TRBJ2-7, the CDR3 gives the full variable domain: DAGVTQSPTHLIKTRGQQVTLRCSPKSGHDTVSWYQQALGQGPQFIFQYYEEEERQRGNFPDRFSGHQFPNYSSELNVNALLLGDSALYLCASSLVPFLDEQYFGPGTRLTVT.

This clone was detected a few times. V is TRBV5-1 and J is TRBJ1-6; no clear D. The germline gives CDR1 SGHRS, CDR2 YFSETQ. The V gene lost 8 bases and the J gene lost 5 bases, with 11 bases spanning the gap. This CDR3 is built from 13 residues. The CDR3 DNA reads TGCGCCAGTACCAAGGACCATAATTCACCCCTCCACTTT. This gives the protein CASTKDHNSPLHF.

The chain couples TRBV6-5 to TRBJ2-7, with D possibly being TRBD2 (8 bases). The ends were cut back, 5 bases at V and 4 bases at J, with 18 bases in the middle. The germline V gene has CDR1 MNHEY and CDR2 SVGAGI. There are 15 residues in the CDR3. In DNA, the CDR3 is TGTGCCAGCAGTCGGGAGGGGACAGTTAATTACGAGCAGTACTTC. This codes for CASSREGTVNYEQYF.

This chain uses TRBV19 with TRBJ1-2, with 9 bases matching TRBD1. The CDR3 sequence is 13 residues long. The V segment lost 4 bases and the J segment 4 bases; nucleotides outside the gene matches: 1. Per the germline V gene, CDR1 is LNHDA and CDR2 is SQIVND (reference sequence). The CDR3 DNA follows: TGTGCCAGTAGTACGGGACAGGGCTATGGCTACACCTTC. Amino acid sequence: CASSTGQGYGYTF.

V and J are TRBV9 and TRBJ2-1, with 10 nucleotides matching TRBD2. V dropped 3 bases and J dropped 6; count of bases not matched to a gene: 9. The CDR3 runs to 16 residues. Germline-derived CDR1 and CDR2 are SGDLS and YYNGEE. Written as DNA, the CDR3 is TGTGCCAGCAGCGATGCGACTAGCGGGTGGGCCAATGAGCAGTTCTTC. As protein: CASSDATSGWANEQFF.